The 29 T cell receptor beta chains below all came from one sample that was sequenced in a study of read filtering for tumor transcriptome and immune sequencing. Molecular barcoded adaptors covering alpha/delta and beta/gamma chains were used on approximately 400 ng RNA. In TCRdb, the reads were re-called with MiXCR into one record per CDR3 protein. The repertoire holds roughly 130,000 distinct CDR3 sequences, with 10% to 15% as singletons. Material: a population of CD138-negative cells sorted from bone marrow. Every receptor here comes from a donor over 35 with multiple myeloma.

This clonotype has ten or more counts. The rearrangement links TRBV3-1 to TRBJ2-1; D might be TRBD1 (6 bases). Germline V gives CDR1 LGHDT, CDR2 YNNKEL (reference sequence). The V and J ends lost 1 base and 10 bases respectively, with 8 bases between them. CDR3 length: 12 amino acids. CDR3 amino acids: CASSQARGEQFF. CDR3 nucleotides: TGTGCCAGCAGCCAAGCTAGGGGGGAGCAGTTCTTC.

This clonotype was observed many times. The V gene is TRBV9, the J gene TRBJ2-1, with TRBD2 matching 9 bases. The CDR3 contains 15 residues. V gave up 2 bases and J gave up 9 bases; unmatched junction bases: 9. Germline loops: CDR1 SGDLS, CDR2 YYNGEE. The CDR3 sequence: CASSVQTGTSSEQFF. In nucleotides, the CDR3 is TGTGCCAGCAGCGTCCAGACCGGGACTAGCAGTGAGCAGTTCTTC.

This clonotype has ten or more counts. DNA of the CDR3: TGTGCCAGCAGCTTAGGGACAACCGAACGGTGGGCTTTCTTT. Residues: CASSLGTTERWAFF. This chain links TRBV7-9 with TRBJ1-1; D may be TRBD1 (5 bases). Trimming took 1 base from V and 11 from J, leaving 17 bases between them. Germline loops: CDR1 SEHNR, CDR2 FQNEAQ (reference sequence). The CDR3 totals 14 residues.

This clonotype has at least ten counts. The chain employs TRBV20-1 and TRBJ2-5; 13 nucleotides match TRBD2. Germline CDR1 and CDR2: DFQATT and SNEGSKA (reference sequence). CDR3 size: 15 residues. Trimming removed 6 bases from V and 1 base from J; junction bases left unmatched: 5. The CDR3, as DNA: TGCAGTGCGTGGACTAGCGGGAGCTCCCAAGAGACCCAGTACTTC. This gives the protein CSAWTSGSSQETQYF.

A remark on this clonotype: A much larger clone is a single base away; this may be a read error. The chain carries TRBV7-9 and TRBJ2-5; D could derive from TRBD1 or TRBD2 (5 bases each). Per germline, CDR1 SEHNR and CDR2 FQNEAQ (reference sequence). The V end was cut by 2 bases, the J end by 5 bases, with 12 bases between. The CDR3 contains 14 residues. For the CDR3, the DNA is TGTGCCAGCAGCTTAAGGGGAGTCCATGAGACCCAGTACTTC. As protein: CASSLRGVHETQYF.

This clonotype was picked up many times. This chain links TRBV19 with TRBJ2-3, with D uncertain. The CDR3 has 12 amino acids. CDR1 is LNHDA and CDR2 is SQIVND in the germline V gene (reference sequence). Trimming shortened V by 5 bases and J by 3 bases, and 6 bases separated the two germline ends. The DNA of the CDR3 is TGTGCCAGTAGTCCGAATACAGATACGCAGTATTTT. Translating it yields CASSPNTDTQYF. The entire variable domain, with the rest obtained from reference TRBV19 and TRBJ2-3, is as follows: DGGITQSPKYLFRKEGQNVTLSCEQNLNHDAMYWYRQDPGQGLRLIYYSQIVNDFQKGDIAEGYSVSREKKESFPLTVTSAQKNPTAFYLCASSPNTDTQYFGPGTRLTVL.

This rearrangement joins TRBV9 to TRBJ1-1; 7 bases fit TRBD1. The junction had 2 bases not matched to a gene; V was cut back by 0 bases and J by 0 bases. This CDR3 is built from 15 residues. Germline CDR1 SGDLS, CDR2 YYNGEE. This CDR3 reads CASSVGGTVNTEAFF. The CDR3 nucleotides read TGTGCCAGCAGCGTAGGGGGGACAGTGAACACTGAAGCTTTCTTT.

The rearrangement uses TRBV7-9 and TRBJ2-3; tentative D call: TRBD2 (6 bases). The CDR3 runs 15 residues. Germline CDR1 and CDR2: SEHNR and FQNEAQ (reference sequence). V was cut by 3 bases and J by 4 bases, with 14 bases left in between. The CDR3 loop reads CASSFSGVLPDTQYF. The CDR3 coding sequence is TGTGCCAGCAGCTTTTCGGGAGTCCTCCCAGATACGCAGTATTTT. Full variable domain (rest looked up from reference TRBV7-9 and TRBJ2-3): DTGVSQNPRHKITKRGQNVTFRCDPISEHNRLYWYRQTLGQGPEFLTYFQNEAQLEKSRLLSDRFSAERPKGSFSTLEIQRTEQGDSAMYLCASSFSGVLPDTQYFGPGTRLTVL.

This clonotype was seen many times. The rearrangement links TRBV6-5 to TRBJ2-1; possible D gene TRBD1, 6 bases. V was cut by 6 bases and J by 5 bases, with 11 bases left in between. The CDR3 contains 13 residues. Germline assignment: CDR1 MNHEY and CDR2 SVGAGI. Here the CDR3 reads CASRVDRNNEQFF. The CDR3 coding sequence is TGTGCCAGCAGGGTGGACAGAAACAATGAGCAGTTCTTC.

This clonotype was counted ten times or more. CDR3 sequence (DNA): TGTGCCAGCAGCTCGGGACAGGGCAATCAGCCCCAGCATTTT. This gives the protein CASSSGQGNQPQHF. The V and J genes are TRBV5-4 and TRBJ1-5; 8 positions match TRBD1. Trimming removed 3 bases from V and 2 bases from J; junction bases left unmatched: 1. This CDR3 comprises 14 residues. The germline gives CDR1 SGHNT, CDR2 YYREEE (reference sequence).

On this clonotype: This may arise from a read error, as a much more abundant clone is one base away. The chain recombines TRBV2 with TRBJ1-5; D is unresolved. This CDR3 is built from 13 residues. CDR1 and CDR2 from the germline V gene are SNHLY and FYNNEI. V lost 6 bases to trimming and J lost 8 bases, with 14 bases between them. The CDR3 region is CASRDFAQEPQHF. In DNA, the CDR3 is TGTGCCAGCAGAGATTTTGCACAAGAGCCCCAGCATTTT.

This clonotype was counted between two and nine times. The rearrangement joins TRBV27 to TRBJ1-5; D is ambiguous. The V gene lost 8 bases and the J gene lost 0 bases, with 14 bases spanning the gap. This CDR3 region has 15 residues. The germline V gene has CDR1 MNHEY and CDR2 SMNVEV (reference sequence). This chain's CDR3 is CASRHRGDSNQPQHF. The CDR3 DNA sequence: TGTGCCAGCCGCCACAGAGGTGATAGCAATCAGCCCCAGCATTTT.

This clonotype came up many times. V gene TRBV29-1 combines with J gene TRBJ2-5; D is unclear. V lost 4 bases and J lost 0, with 6 bases in between. Per the germline V gene, CDR1 is SQVTM and CDR2 is ANQGSEA. The CDR3 is made up of 12 amino acids. The CDR3 sequence: CSVVPDQETQYF. The CDR3 nucleotides are TGCAGCGTTGTACCAGACCAAGAGACCCAGTACTTC.

This clonotype was picked up a small number of times. V is TRBV15 and J is TRBJ2-5; tentative D call: TRBD2 (6 bases). The CDR3 totals 15 residues. Germline V gene sequence: CDR1 LNHNV, CDR2 YYDKDF (reference sequence). V dropped 0 bases and J dropped 4 bases, with 12 bases sitting between them. DNA of the CDR3: TGTGCCACCAGCAGAGATTTCGGGAGAGGAGAGACCCAGTACTTC. Translation gives CATSRDFGRGETQYF. Supplemented by reference TRBV15 and TRBJ2-5, the full variable domain reads DAMVIQNPRYQVTQFGKPVTLSCSQTLNHNVMYWYQQKSSQAPKLLFHYYDKDFNNEADTPDNFQSRRPNTSFCFLDIRSPGLGDTAMYLCATSRDFGRGETQYFGPGTRLLVL.

This clonotype came up many times. The genes are TRBV28 and TRBJ1-1; the D gene is possibly TRBD1 (6 bases). Trimming took off 5 bases at V and 6 bases at J, with 10 bases between the two ends. The V gene's germline CDR1 is MDHEN and CDR2 SYDVKM. This CDR3 region has 12 residues. CDR3 sequence: CASSQQGAEAFF. The CDR3 nucleotides read TGTGCCAGCAGTCAACAGGGCGCTGAAGCTTTCTTT.

This clonotype came up a few times. A much larger clone sits a single nucleotide away, making a read error possible. The V gene is TRBV7-2, the J gene TRBJ2-1; the match to TRBD2 covers 7 bases. Germline assignment: CDR1 SGHTA and CDR2 FQGNSA. CDR3 size: 12 residues. CDR3 sequence reads: CACSRLAYEQFF. The CDR3 region has the DNA TGTGCCTGCAGTAGACTAGCTTATGAGCAGTTCTTC.

The rearrangement joins TRBV24-1 to TRBJ2-3; D not resolved. The CDR3 contains 15 residues. V lost 4 bases, J lost 0 bases, and 10 bases lay in between. The V gene's germline CDR1 is KGHDR and CDR2 SFDVKD. The CDR3 DNA reads as TGTGCCACCAGTGACCCGGTATCTAGCACAGATACGCAGTATTTT. Translated, it gives CATSDPVSSTDTQYF.

This clonotype was recorded at least ten times. This chain uses TRBV5-1 with TRBJ1-1; 9 bases line up with TRBD1. CDR1 and CDR2 from the germline V gene are SGHRS and YFSETQ. V lost 6 bases, J lost 4 bases, and 4 bases stayed unmatched. The CDR3 consists of 13 residues. CDR3 DNA sequence: TGCGCCAGCATCCAGACAGGGGGCACTGAAGCTTTCTTT. Translating gives CASIQTGGTEAFF.

This clonotype was detected ten times or more. V gene TRBV2 combines with J gene TRBJ2-2; a weak D match, TRBD1 (5 bases). CDR3 length: 15 residues. Germline V lookup: CDR1 SNHLY, CDR2 FYNNEI. The germline V and J ends were trimmed by 3 bases and 4 bases, with 12 bases remaining between them. CDR3 sequence reads: CASSEGQGGTGELFF. CDR3 coding DNA: TGTGCCAGCAGTGAGGGTCAGGGCGGCACCGGGGAGCTGTTTTTT. The variable domain in full, completed from reference TRBV2 and TRBJ2-2, reads EPEVTQTPSHQVTQMGQEVILRCVPISNHLYFYWYRQILGQKVEFLVSFYNNEISEKSEIFDDQFSVERPDGSNFTLKIRSTKLEDSAMYFCASSEGQGGTGELFFGEGSRLTVL.

This clonotype was recorded at least ten times. The J gene is TRBJ2-7, the V gene TRBV30, with 11 bases that match TRBD2. The CDR3 loop spans 15 amino acids. Germline V gene data show CDR1 as GTSNPN and CDR2 as SVGIG (reference sequence). Germline trimming cut 1 base from V and 0 bases from J; bases unmatched to any gene: 2. CDR3 bases: TGTGCCTGGAGTGCCGGGACTAGCGGCTCCTACGAGCAGTACTTC. This sequence encodes CAWSAGTSGSYEQYF.

This clonotype was detected many times. V usage is TRBV4-2 and J usage is TRBJ1-2; D remains ambiguous. The CDR3 contains 13 residues. V shed 0 bases and J shed 9 bases, with 11 bases lying between them. Germline CDR1 is LGHNA and CDR2 is YNFKEQ. The CDR3: CASSQDRERSYTF. CDR3 in DNA: TGTGCCAGCAGCCAAGACCGAGAACGGAGCTACACCTTC.

This clonotype is judged medium-sized. The V gene is TRBV20-1, the J gene TRBJ2-1; unclear D gene. The CDR3 contains 15 residues. Germline V gene sequence: CDR1 DFQATT, CDR2 SNEGSKA (reference sequence). V gave up 5 bases and J gave up 0 bases, with 14 bases separating them. CDR3 DNA: TGCAGTGCTTCGCCGGCTCTGGGCTCCTACAATGAGCAGTTCTTC. Translating it yields CSASPALGSYNEQFF.

This clonotype has a count of ten or more. This chain links TRBV28 with TRBJ1-1; the D is unclear. The V end lost 1 base, the J end lost 4 bases, and 13 bases lay between the germline ends. This CDR3 region has 15 residues. Germline CDR1 MDHEN, CDR2 SYDVKM. CDR3 sequence reads: CASSLFGVYGTEAFF. The DNA for the CDR3 is TGTGCCAGCAGTTTATTCGGGGTTTACGGCACTGAAGCTTTCTTT.

As regards this clonotype: The junction does not match germline at one end; this may be a read error. The chain links TRBV9 to TRBJ1-3; TRBD1 is a possible D gene (5 bases). The CDR3 has 15 amino acids. Germline V CDR1 and CDR2: SGDLS, YYNGEE. The CDR3 loop is CASSVQGGSGSTIYF. The CDR3 coding sequence is TGTGCCAGCAGCGTCCAGGGCGGCTCTGGAAGCACCATATATTTT.

In this sample, this clonotype turned up many times. The V and J genes are TRBV6-5 and TRBJ2-2; 8 nucleotides line up with TRBD1. Germline V gene data show CDR1 as MNHEY and CDR2 as SVGAGI. CDR3 length equals 13 residues. With 8 bases clipped from V and 1 base from J, the junction kept 0 bases outside the gene matches. The CDR3 region has the DNA TGTGCCAGCGGGACAGGGAACACCGGGGAGCTGTTTTTT. Its protein is CASGTGNTGELFF.

This clonotype showed up just once. A far more abundant clone sits one base away, making this likely a read error. The conserved closing phenylalanine or tryptophan is absent in this CDR3, likely reflecting a read error. The chain combines TRBV7-9 with TRBJ2-1; TRBD1 matches 9 bases. The germline V gene has CDR1 SEHNR and CDR2 FQNEAQ (reference sequence). This CDR3 comprises 19 residues. Germline trimming cut 2 bases from V and 5 bases from J; bases unmatched to any gene: 16. The CDR3 region is CASSLPPGDWGQGNNEQFL. Here the CDR3 DNA reads TGTGCCAGCAGCTTACCCCCGGGGGACTGGGGACAGGGTAACAATGAGCAGTTCCTC.

In its sample, this clonotype was seen many times. This chain joins TRBV29-1 and TRBJ1-1; the match to TRBD1 covers 9 bases. CDR1 and CDR2 from the germline V gene are SQVTM and ANQGSEA. After removal of 6 bases from V and 2 bases from J, the junction contained 16 bases not matched to a gene. The CDR3 runs 17 residues. The CDR3 here is CSVATGQGGLGNTEAFF. DNA for the CDR3: TGCAGCGTAGCTACGGGACAGGGCGGTCTAGGCAACACTGAAGCTTTCTTT.

Notes on this clonotype: A much larger clone lies a single base off, so this may be a read error. The CDR3 DNA is TGCAGCGTTGTGCCCCAGGCCTATGGCTACACCTTC. Amino acids: CSVVPQAYGYTF. J is TRBJ1-2 and V is TRBV29-1, with D unclear. Germline-derived CDR1 and CDR2 are SQVTM and ANQGSEA. CDR3 size: 12 residues. The V end was cut by 4 bases, the J end by 4 bases, with 10 bases between.

This clonotype showed up many times. The chain joins TRBV28 to TRBJ2-7, with 7 bases that match TRBD2. This CDR3 is built from 14 residues. Germline V gives CDR1 MDHEN, CDR2 SYDVKM. The trim removed 3 bases at V and 4 bases at J, leaving 6 bases unmatched. CDR3 coding DNA: TGTGCCAGCAGTTTGGGCGGGAGTCTATACGAGCAGTACTTC. This encodes CASSLGGSLYEQYF.